The entry below describes one TCR beta chain. Its matching antigen is unknown. CDR1 SGHDT and CDR2 YYEEEE come from the germline V gene. The V segment lost 4 bases and the J segment 2 bases; nucleotides outside the gene matches: 9. CDR3 size: 16 residues. The assay was immunoSEQ multiplex PCR, and TCRdb's table has in-frame clones only and misses some. Found here are roughly 170,000 clones, about nine tenths of them singletons; the top ten hold 2.5% to 3%. The data were obtained in a study of T cell responses to AZD1222 COVID-19 vaccine. General observations from the study: Regions 160-218 and 743-854 held dominance among vaccine-associated CD4 TCRs, which spanned spike. Spike-specific TCRs gained breadth and depth after people received two AZD1222 doses. Clonal diversity may have been underestimated in mostly white British donors.

This chain connects TRBV5-6 to TRBJ1-5, with TRBD1 identical over 7 bases. The clonotype was recovered from an adult in good health. Here the sequenced sample was peripheral blood, taken on day 0 of AZD1222 vaccination. CDR3 region: CASSLHQGVGNQPQHF. CDR3 nucleotides: TGTGCCAGCAGCCTGCATCAGGGGGTAGGCAATCAGCCCCAGCATTTT.